The 5 T cell receptor beta chains below all came from one sample that was sequenced in a study of T cells in Graves' hyperthyroidism and ophthalmopathy. Regions amplified from RNA transcripts were the TCR beta CDR3 regions. Researchers ran a first-round RT-PCR on the TCR CDR3 using the HTBI primer set. TCRdb re-analysed the multiplex PCR reads in MiXCR, keeping a single row per CDR3 protein. The sample contains nearly 600,000 distinct CDR3 sequences, approximately 14% of which appear only once. Sequencing was performed on blood. These receptors were collected from a woman aged 25 to 39 with Graves' hyperthyroidism that later progressed to Graves' ophthalmopathy.

This clonotype has a handful of counts. The gene calls are TRBV27 and TRBJ1-1; D gene ambiguous. The CDR3 runs to 14 residues. The germline V gene encodes CDR1 MNHEY and CDR2 SMNVEV (reference sequence). The germline V and J ends were trimmed by 2 bases and 11 bases, with 18 bases remaining between them. The CDR3 spells CASSLGTAPSGAFF. The CDR3 DNA is TGTGCCAGCAGTTTAGGAACAGCCCCCTCTGGGGCTTTCTTT.

This rearrangement joins TRBV30 to TRBJ2-3, with D perhaps matching TRBD2 (5 bases). Trimming took 4 bases from V and 0 from J, leaving 11 bases between them. CDR3 length equals 14 residues. Germline V gene lookup returns CDR1 GTSNPN and CDR2 SVGIG (reference sequence). The chain's CDR3 is CAWKRWESTDTQYF. DNA of the CDR3: TGTGCCTGGAAAAGGTGGGAGAGCACAGATACGCAGTATTTT.

This clonotype has a count of ten or more. V gene TRBV13 combines with J gene TRBJ2-1, with TRBD1 matching over 8 bases. V shed 3 bases and J 2 bases; nucleotides not matched to a gene: 3. The CDR3 covers 15 residues. CDR1 and CDR2 from the germline V gene are PRHDT and FYEKMQ (reference sequence). The CDR3 DNA sequence: TGTGCCAGCAGCTTCGGACAGGGCCCCTACAATGAGCAGTTCTTC. Translating gives CASSFGQGPYNEQFF.

This clonotype appeared many times. The rearrangement joins TRBV12-3 or TRBV12-4 to TRBJ2-7; no clear D gene. V was cut by 7 bases and J by 3 bases, with 13 bases left in between. The CDR3 runs 13 residues. In DNA, the CDR3 is TGTGCCAGCAATCCGGGCTGGGACTACGAGCAGTACTTC. Amino acids: CASNPGWDYEQYF.

This chain joins TRBV29-1 and TRBJ2-2; 8 bases are a match to TRBD1. Germline V gene sequence: CDR1 SQVTM, CDR2 ANQGSEA. This CDR3 contains 14 residues. Trimming removed 6 bases from V and 3 bases from J; junction bases left unmatched: 6. In nucleotides, the CDR3 is TGCAGCGTCTCAGGGGGCGCGGACACCGGGGAGCTGTTTTTT. Translated: CSVSGGADTGELFF.